This TCR beta chain was captured in a study of control samples from healthy donors and cancer patients. Clones were sequenced by immunoSEQ multiplex PCR, and TCRdb holds only the in-frame ones, with some missing. The sample consists of approximately 94,000 clones, about 88% of them appearing once. Germline V gene data show CDR1 as LGHNT and CDR2 as FRNRAP. V dropped 0 bases and J dropped 6 bases, with 18 bases sitting between them. CDR3 length: 17 amino acids. V and J are TRBV12-5 and TRBJ1-5, with a tentative D call TRBD1 (6 bases). This sequence was found in a woman aged 45-59 years in good health. Sequenced sample: blood. CDR3 loop: CASGLVRLGGRVQPQHF. The CDR3 coding sequence is TGTGCTAGTGGTTTGGTCAGACTGGGGGGGCGCGTTCAGCCCCAGCATTTT.